Presented here are 8 T cell receptor beta chains from one specimen sequenced in a study of CD8 T cells in Susac syndrome. An input of about 0.5 to 1 ug of RNA was subjected to reverse transcription using random hexamers. TCRdb reprocessed the immunoSEQ multiplex PCR reads via MiXCR and lists one record per CDR3 protein. The data contain a few hundred thousand distinct CDR3 sequences, 95% of them singletons. The sequenced sample was CD4+ T cells from PBMCs. The receptors come from a human donor with multiple sclerosis.

The chain joins TRBV3-1 to TRBJ1-1; D unclear. V was trimmed by 4 bases and J by 2 bases, leaving 14 bases between them. The CDR3 covers 15 residues. Per germline, CDR1 LGHDT and CDR2 YNNKEL (reference sequence). CDR3 sequence reads: CASSLLSGVNTEAFF. CDR3 nucleotides: TGTGCCAGCAGCCTCCTAAGCGGGGTCAACACTGAAGCTTTCTTT.

The CDR3 sequence is CASSLGSVSYNSPLHF. The CDR3 DNA reads TGTGCCAGCAGCCTTGGTAGTGTGTCCTATAATTCACCCCTCCACTTT. The chain links TRBV3-1 to TRBJ1-6; D gene unclear. Germline CDR1 reads LGHDT; CDR2 reads YNNKEL (reference sequence). There are 16 residues in the CDR3. V dropped 4 bases and J dropped 1 base, with 11 bases sitting between them.

This clonotype came up once. V is TRBV20-1 and J is TRBJ2-7, with D uncertain. Germline loops: CDR1 DFQATT, CDR2 SNEGSKA (reference sequence). The CDR3 extends over 14 amino acids. With 5 bases removed from V and 5 bases from J, the gap between germline ends came to 19 bases. The chain's CDR3 is CSALRRAPGHEQYF. The CDR3 DNA reads TGCAGTGCTCTTAGACGGGCGCCTGGCCACGAGCAGTACTTC.

CDR3 in amino acids: CSVEYRDRGRETQYF. CDR3 nucleotides: TGCAGCGTTGAATATCGGGACAGGGGGCGAGAGACCCAGTACTTC. The rearrangement links TRBV29-1 to TRBJ2-5, with TRBD1 matching 12 bases. Germline-derived CDR1 and CDR2 are SQVTM and ANQGSEA. This CDR3 is built from 15 residues. V lost 2 bases to trimming and J lost 4 bases; unmatched junction nucleotides: 5.

The V call is TRBV14, the J call TRBJ1-6, with 7 bases lining up with TRBD1. J lost 9 bases, V lost 3 bases, and 11 bases had no gene match. CDR3 size: 16 residues. Germline CDR1 is SGHDN and CDR2 is FVKESK. The CDR3 region is CASSQRQGRVSSPLHF. The CDR3 DNA follows: TGTGCCAGCAGCCAGAGACAGGGCAGGGTCTCTTCACCCCTCCACTTT. Supplemented by reference TRBV14 and TRBJ1-6, the full variable domain reads EAGVTQFPSHSVIEKGQTVTLRCDPISGHDNLYWYRRVMGKEIKFLLHFVKESKQDESGMPNNRFLAERTGGTYSTLKVQPAELEDSGVYFCASSQRQGRVSSPLHFGNGTRLTVT.

The chain carries TRBV20-1 and TRBJ2-1, with D tentatively TRBD1 or TRBD2 (6 bases each). The CDR3 runs to 13 residues. V was pared by 3 bases and J by 4 bases, with 10 bases between. Germline CDR1 is DFQATT and CDR2 is SNEGSKA (reference sequence). In DNA, the CDR3 is TGCAGTGCTAGCGGGGGCGCTTACAATGAGCAGTTCTTC. Amino acid sequence: CSASGGAYNEQFF.

This clonotype was recorded a few times. This rearrangement joins TRBV13 to TRBJ1-2; D unresolved. Germline CDR1 is PRHDT and CDR2 is FYEKMQ (reference sequence). The CDR3 has 12 residues. V was trimmed by 0 bases and J by 7 bases, leaving 6 bases between them. The CDR3: CASSLGSGGYTF. The CDR3 DNA reads TGTGCCAGCAGCTTAGGGTCTGGTGGCTACACCTTC.

The chain is built from TRBV19 and TRBJ2-7; D remains unclear. V was clipped by 5 bases and J by 3 bases, with 8 bases between them. This CDR3 region has 12 residues. Per the germline V gene, CDR1 is LNHDA and CDR2 is SQIVND (reference sequence). The CDR3 spells CASSDRNYEQYF. The CDR3 region has the DNA TGTGCCAGTAGTGACCGGAACTACGAGCAGTACTTC. Complete variable domain (other parts from reference TRBV19 and TRBJ2-7): DGGITQSPKYLFRKEGQNVTLSCEQNLNHDAMYWYRQDPGQGLRLIYYSQIVNDFQKGDIAEGYSVSREKKESFPLTVTSAQKNPTAFYLCASSDRNYEQYFGPGTRLTVT.